Listed below are T cell receptor beta chains from one sample, sequenced in a study of blood T cell repertoires in COVID-19. TCRdb's table, derived via immunoSEQ multiplex PCR, lists solely in-frame clones and lacks some. The data contain roughly 200,000 clones, 90% to 95% of them seen just once; the ten biggest clones take up 0.6% to 0.8%. Sequencing was performed on peripheral blood. These receptor sequences come from a man aged 25 to 45 with COVID-19, enrolled during active disease. Both conserved end residues are part of each CDR3. Each record gives: CDR3 protein, V gene, J gene.

CDR3aa: CASSSIIAGGIKETQYF
v_gene: TRBV5-1
j_gene: TRBJ2-5

CDR3aa: CATSDLHSASWPPAPDREEGYTF
v_gene: TRBV24-1
j_gene: TRBJ1-2

CDR3aa: CASSLNGQGISGANVLTF
v_gene: TRBV5-6
j_gene: TRBJ2-6

CDR3aa: CACRGLTYEQYF
v_gene: TRBV30
j_gene: TRBJ2-7

CDR3aa: CAISDGGLANYGYTF
v_gene: TRBV10-3
j_gene: TRBJ1-2

CDR3aa: CSVAVTEGSKLFF
v_gene: TRBV29-1
j_gene: TRBJ1-4

CDR3aa: CASSYRDKAETQYF
v_gene: TRBV5-1
j_gene: TRBJ2-5

CDR3aa: CASRDRGAQPQHF
v_gene: TRBV19
j_gene: TRBJ1-5

CDR3aa: CASTGTGGIEQYF
v_gene: TRBV19
j_gene: TRBJ2-7

CDR3aa: CASRTGGDTEAFF
v_gene: TRBV27
j_gene: TRBJ1-1

CDR3aa: CASSSRTGMQPQHF
v_gene: TRBV5-6
j_gene: TRBJ1-5

CDR3aa: CASSLQGTDTQYF
v_gene: TRBV5-5
j_gene: TRBJ2-3

CDR3aa: CAWNRGTYNSPLHF
v_gene: TRBV30
j_gene: TRBJ1-6

CDR3aa: CASSPRGIGWRSNTGELFF
v_gene: TRBV11-2
j_gene: TRBJ2-2

CDR3aa: CATSRGSLGQGGNQPQHF
v_gene: TRBV15
j_gene: TRBJ1-5

CDR3aa: CASSLVGQGRGLAFF
v_gene: TRBV7-9
j_gene: TRBJ1-1

CDR3aa: CASSSTGPGNTIYF
v_gene: TRBV5-4
j_gene: TRBJ1-3

CDR3aa: CASTLGYSGLFMNF
v_gene: TRBV6-5
j_gene: TRBJ2-4

CDR3aa: CASSLFSLRDSSYEQYF
v_gene: TRBV5-4
j_gene: TRBJ2-7

CDR3aa: CASSPQGRQPQHF
v_gene: TRBV19
j_gene: TRBJ1-5

CDR3aa: CASSLSQGPNEKLFF
v_gene: TRBV6-5
j_gene: TRBJ1-4

CDR3aa: CASSQASGVTYEQYF
v_gene: TRBV3-1/TRBV3-2
j_gene: TRBJ2-7

CDR3aa: CASSPPGQGVFPAGELFF
v_gene: TRBV11-2
j_gene: TRBJ2-2

CDR3aa: CASSTDTGYEQYF
v_gene: TRBV5-1
j_gene: TRBJ2-7

CDR3aa: CAWSETRVWGNTIYF
v_gene: TRBV30
j_gene: TRBJ1-3

CDR3aa: CASSTGDGYTF
v_gene: TRBV12-3/TRBV12-4
j_gene: TRBJ1-2

CDR3aa: CASSQPKTRYNEQFF
v_gene: TRBV3-1/TRBV3-2
j_gene: TRBJ2-1

CDR3aa: CASSYTTTNRGQSNQPQHF
v_gene: TRBV7-9
j_gene: TRBJ1-5

CDR3aa: CASTLDRDRGQPQHF
v_gene: TRBV7-2
j_gene: TRBJ1-5

CDR3aa: CAWSGGSGYTF
v_gene: TRBV30
j_gene: TRBJ1-2

CDR3aa: CASSPRREGSPLHF
v_gene: TRBV7-2
j_gene: TRBJ1-6

CDR3aa: CASSVIRLGDIQYF
v_gene: TRBV2
j_gene: TRBJ2-4

CDR3aa: CASSINRGGNQPQHF
v_gene: TRBV19
j_gene: TRBJ1-5

CDR3aa: CASSALGTGNTEAFF
v_gene: TRBV2
j_gene: TRBJ1-1